This entry lists 28 T cell receptor beta chains sequenced from one sample in a study of blood T cell repertoires in COVID-19. TCRdb keeps only in-frame clones here, not all; method: immunoSEQ multiplex PCR. The profile covers just under 350,000 clones, with around 86% appearing a single time and more than 5% taken by the ten largest. Material: peripheral blood. The receptor source for this set is a woman in her 50s with COVID-19, enrolled during active disease.

The chain joins TRBV6-4 to TRBJ1-6; 7 nucleotides agree with TRBD1. V shed 6 bases and J 7 bases; nucleotides not matched to a gene: 9. The CDR3 covers 15 residues. Germline assignment: CDR1 MRHNA and CDR2 SNTAGT. CDR3 bases: TGTGCCAGCAGGCCGATAGACAGGGCGAATTCACCCCTCCACTTT. It specifies CASRPIDRANSPLHF.

V and J are TRBV7-9 and TRBJ2-2; 7 bases are a match to TRBD1. V lost 7 bases to trimming and J lost 6 bases; unmatched junction nucleotides: 11. This CDR3 contains 15 residues. Per the germline V gene, CDR1 is SEHNR and CDR2 is FQNEAQ (reference sequence). CDR3 sequence reads: CASTLLTGVPGELFF. CDR3 nucleotides: TGTGCCAGCACCCTACTCACAGGGGTCCCCGGGGAGCTGTTTTTT.

The V and J genes are TRBV19 and TRBJ2-1; 9 bases fit TRBD2. Germline V CDR1 and CDR2: LNHDA, SQIVND (reference sequence). Unmatched junction bases numbered 9, after V lost 4 bases and J lost 8 bases. The CDR3 extends over 15 amino acids. In DNA, the CDR3 is TGTGCCAGTAGTACGGGTAGCGGGAGATTGGATGAGCAGTTCTTC. Protein sequence: CASSTGSGRLDEQFF.

The rearrangement uses TRBV29-1 and TRBJ1-1, with D possibly TRBD1 on 5 matching bases. The CDR3 contains 15 residues. Germline V lookup: CDR1 SQVTM, CDR2 ANQGSEA. V lost 7 bases and J 0 bases, leaving 18 bases between the germline ends. The CDR3 loop is CSADRRITMNTEAFF. In DNA, the CDR3 is TGCAGCGCCGACAGAAGGATAACAATGAACACTGAAGCTTTCTTT.

J is TRBJ2-3 and V is TRBV3-1 (or the pseudogene TRBV3-2), with 7 bases fitting TRBD2. The CDR3 length is 18 residues. Germline V gives CDR1 LGHDT, CDR2 YNNKEL (reference sequence). Trimming at V came to 1 base and at J to 1 base, leaving 11 bases not matched to a gene. This chain's CDR3 is CASSQGIEASGRTDTQYF. The CDR3 coding sequence is TGTGCCAGCAGCCAAGGGATCGAGGCTAGCGGACGCACAGATACGCAGTATTTT.

The chain joins TRBV13 to TRBJ2-7, with D unclear. This CDR3 region has 12 residues. V dropped 2 bases and J dropped 0 bases, with 2 bases sitting between them. Germline values: CDR1 PRHDT, CDR2 FYEKMQ (reference sequence). The CDR3 here is CASSLRSYEQYF. CDR3 coding DNA: TGTGCCAGCAGCTTACGCTCCTACGAGCAGTACTTC.

J is TRBJ2-7 and V is TRBV7-2, with 12 bases identical to TRBD2. CDR3 size: 16 residues. Germline CDR1 reads SGHTA; CDR2 reads FQGNSA. Trimming took 1 base from V and 5 from J; bases not matched to a gene: 6. The chain's CDR3 is CASSLGLAGGPNEQYF. In nucleotides, the CDR3 is TGTGCCAGCAGCTTAGGCCTAGCGGGAGGGCCTAACGAGCAGTACTTC.

The CDR3 loop reads CASSLVGQGNNEQFF. The CDR3 DNA is TGTGCCAGCAGCTTAGTGGGACAGGGGAACAATGAGCAGTTCTTC. The chain carries TRBV11-2 and TRBJ2-1, with 10 bases that match TRBD1. Germline V CDR1 and CDR2: SGHAT, FQNNGV. This CDR3 contains 15 residues. J gave up 5 bases and V 1 base, and 2 bases lay outside the gene matches.

The V gene is TRBV19, the J gene TRBJ1-4, with D possibly being TRBD1 (5 bases). Trimming took 2 bases from V and 7 from J, leaving 14 bases between them. Germline assignment: CDR1 LNHDA and CDR2 SQIVND (reference sequence). The CDR3 has 15 amino acids. The CDR3 here is CASSIFYRGGEKLFF. CDR3 in DNA: TGTGCCAGTAGTATATTTTATAGGGGTGGTGAAAAACTGTTTTTT.

In this sample, this clone turned up once. The V gene is TRBV2, the J gene TRBJ1-4; D is perhaps TRBD1 (6 bases). This CDR3 has 13 amino acids. Trimming shortened V by 7 bases and J by 3 bases, and 9 bases separated the two germline ends. CDR1 is SNHLY, CDR2 FYNNEI, per germline. In nucleotides, the CDR3 is TGTGCCAGCAAGGGGGATGCTAATGAAAAACTGTTTTTT. It codes for CASKGDANEKLFF.

V usage is TRBV12-3 or TRBV12-4 and J usage is TRBJ1-5; D call uncertain. Trimming took 3 bases from V and 11 from J, leaving 11 bases between them. This CDR3 is 12 amino acids long. The CDR3 nucleotides are TGTGCCAGCAGTTTCGGGGTAAATTCCCAGCATTTT. Translating it yields CASSFGVNSQHF.

This clone was counted once. The DNA for the CDR3 is TGTGCCTGGAGTGAACAGGCTGACACTGAAGCTTTCTTT. It codes for CAWSEQADTEAFF. The chain has TRBV30 and TRBJ1-1, with D possibly TRBD1 on 5 matching bases. V was clipped by 1 base and J by 3 bases, with 9 bases between them. This CDR3 contains 13 residues. Per the germline V gene, CDR1 is GTSNPN and CDR2 is SVGIG (reference sequence).

This clone came up a few times. This sequence joins TRBV9 and TRBJ2-2; 7 nucleotides line up with TRBD2. Germline V gives CDR1 SGDLS, CDR2 YYNGEE. CDR3 length equals 15 residues. Trimming cost V 0 bases and J 6 bases; bases outside gene matches: 5. The CDR3 is CASSVAGAGAGELFF. The CDR3 DNA reads TGTGCCAGCAGCGTAGCTGGGGCGGGAGCCGGGGAGCTGTTTTTT.

This clone was detected once. The V and J genes are TRBV25-1 and TRBJ2-1; unclear D gene. The CDR3 runs to 12 residues. CDR1 is MGHDK, CDR2 SYGVNS, per germline. Deletions cut 6 bases from V and 9 bases from J, with 12 bases between. In DNA, the CDR3 is TGTGCCAGCAGCGATGAGTCCCCTGAGCAGTTCTTC. Translation gives CASSDESPEQFF.

The V gene is TRBV7-9, the J gene TRBJ2-1, with TRBD2 identical over 9 bases. The J segment lost 5 bases and the V segment lost 5 bases, leaving 10 bases of the junction unmatched. Germline-derived CDR1 and CDR2 are SEHNR and FQNEAQ (reference sequence). The CDR3 extends over 16 amino acids. The DNA for the CDR3 is TGTGCCAGCAGCCAGCGGGGGACTAGCACTGACAATGAGCAGTTCTTC. This encodes CASSQRGTSTDNEQFF.

V is TRBV7-9 and J is TRBJ1-3; TRBD1 matches at 12 bases. The germline CDR1 and CDR2 sequences are SEHNR and FQNEAQ (reference sequence). The CDR3 totals 15 residues. V trimming: 5 bases; J trimming: 4 bases; junction bases outside the gene matches: 3. CDR3 sequence reads: CASSRDRGQGNTIYF. The CDR3 DNA reads as TGTGCCAGCAGCCGGGACAGGGGGCAGGGAAACACCATATATTTT.

The chain is built from TRBV10-2 and TRBJ2-7; perhaps TRBD2 as D (6 bases). Germline V gene lookup returns CDR1 WSHSY and CDR2 SAAADI. Trimming shortened V by 0 bases and J by 2 bases, and 14 bases separated the two germline ends. The length of the CDR3 is 16 residues. CDR3 nucleotides: TGCGCCAGCAGTGAGTCCAGAGCGGGCGGTCCCTACGAGCAGTACTTC. It encodes CASSESRAGGPYEQYF.

The V and J genes are TRBV27 and TRBJ1-6, with TRBD1 matching 9 bases. Germline CDR1 is MNHEY and CDR2 is SMNVEV (reference sequence). The CDR3 spans 15 residues. Trimming took 6 bases from V and 8 from J; bases not matched to a gene: 8. The DNA for the CDR3 is TGTGCCAGCAGCGCCTTCGGGGACAGGGATTCACCCCTCCACTTT. It specifies CASSAFGDRDSPLHF.

The CDR3 loop is CASSLKSEQFF. The CDR3 nucleotides are TGTGCCAGCAGCCTCAAGAGCGAGCAGTTCTTC. The chain recombines TRBV11-2 with TRBJ2-1; D ambiguous. The CDR3 covers 11 residues. V was cut by 5 bases and J by 10 bases, with 9 bases left in between. Per germline, CDR1 SGHAT and CDR2 FQNNGV. Full variable domain (rest looked up from reference TRBV11-2 and TRBJ2-1): EAGVAQSPRYKIIEKRQSVAFWCNPISGHATLYWYQQILGQGPKLLIQFQNNGVVDDSQLPKDRFSAERLKGVDSTLKIQPAKLEDSAVYLCASSLKSEQFFGPGTRLTVL.

This clone was found a few times. The rearrangement links TRBV6-5 to TRBJ2-1; perhaps TRBD1 as D (7 bases). V was shortened by 8 bases and J by 5 bases, with 19 bases between the two germline ends. Germline V CDR1 and CDR2: MNHEY, SVGAGI. The CDR3 totals 15 residues. CDR3 in amino acids: CASAKGAAGHNEQFF. The CDR3 region has the DNA TGTGCCAGCGCCAAGGGGGCAGCGGGCCACAATGAGCAGTTCTTC.

This clone was counted a single time. The V and J genes are TRBV19 and TRBJ1-1; D is undetermined. Germline V gene sequence: CDR1 LNHDA, CDR2 SQIVND (reference sequence). The CDR3 loop spans 13 amino acids. V lost 2 bases and J 7 bases, leaving 11 bases between the germline ends. Here the CDR3 reads CASSISHGVEAFF. For the CDR3, the DNA is TGTGCCAGTAGTATATCTCACGGGGTTGAAGCTTTCTTT.

The rearrangement joins TRBV5-6 to TRBJ2-1; no clear D. With 4 bases removed from V and 0 bases from J, the gap between germline ends came to 5 bases. Germline assignment: CDR1 SGHDT and CDR2 YYEEEE. The CDR3 loop spans 13 amino acids. In nucleotides, the CDR3 is TGTGCCAGCAGCCCGAGCTCCTACAATGAGCAGTTCTTC. Its protein is CASSPSSYNEQFF.

This clone was recorded a few times. The chain links TRBV5-4 to TRBJ2-7; tentative D call: TRBD1 (6 bases). Trimming removed 0 bases at V and 1 base at J, with 11 bases between. CDR3 length equals 15 residues. Germline V gene sequence: CDR1 SGHNT, CDR2 YYREEE (reference sequence). In DNA form, the CDR3 reads TGTGCCAGCAGCTTGGCCAGGGGTTCGTCCTACGAGCAGTACTTC. It is translated as CASSLARGSSYEQYF.

The gene calls are TRBV18 and TRBJ1-5, with no clear D. The CDR3 runs to 14 residues. The V and J ends lost 1 base and 3 bases respectively, with 7 bases between them. Germline CDR1 is KGHSH and CDR2 is LQKENI. CDR3 residues: CASSPQMANQPQHF. The CDR3, as DNA: TGTGCCAGCTCACCACAGATGGCCAATCAGCCCCAGCATTTT.

This clone was detected only a few times. The chain couples TRBV6-1 to TRBJ1-5; 9 bases align to TRBD1. This CDR3 spans 15 amino acids. Per germline, CDR1 MNHNS and CDR2 SASEGT. V was clipped by 3 bases and J by 4 bases; unmatched bases: 4. CDR3 residues: CASSDGTGMNQPQHF. CDR3 DNA: TGTGCCAGCAGTGACGGGACAGGGATGAATCAGCCCCAGCATTTT.

This clone appeared once. The chain uses TRBV5-1 and TRBJ2-7; TRBD1 agrees at 8 bases. This CDR3 region has 14 residues. The V gene's germline CDR1 is SGHRS and CDR2 YFSETQ. Unmatched junction bases numbered 5, after V lost 4 bases and J lost 2 bases. CDR3 amino acids: CASSPDRGTYEQYF. CDR3 DNA: TGCGCCAGCAGCCCCGACAGGGGTACCTACGAGCAGTACTTC.

The V and J genes are TRBV9 and TRBJ1-1; 9 nucleotides line up with TRBD1. The CDR3 is 17 amino acids. From germline, CDR1 is SGDLS and CDR2 YYNGEE. V dropped 2 bases and J dropped 4; count of bases not matched to a gene: 12. CDR3 sequence reads: CASSVGTRTGAGTEAFF. The CDR3 DNA sequence: TGTGCCAGCAGCGTTGGGACGAGGACAGGGGCGGGCACTGAAGCTTTCTTT.

On this clone: Other DNA sequences within the sample encode an identical CDR3. The gene calls are TRBV30 and TRBJ2-7; perhaps TRBD1 as D (5 bases). Germline loops: CDR1 GTSNPN, CDR2 SVGIG (reference sequence). This CDR3 region has 11 residues. V was trimmed by 0 bases and J by 7 bases, leaving 7 bases between them. For the CDR3, the DNA is TGTGCCTGGAGTGTGGGGCGGGAGCAGTACTTC. The encoded protein is CAWSVGREQYF.